The table lists the clone carrying this T cell receptor (beta chain) with a few counts. Its antigen is unknown. The sample comes from a study of cytomegalovirus exposure and HLA in healthy donors. Study-wide results and caveats: Later analysis identified a missense DCLRE1C variant that was linked to TCR beta V- and J-gene trimming. Productive rates of about 87% or about 30% were seen for most TCR beta V segments in an earlier analysis. Across donors, sequencing depth was assumed by presence/absence analyses to be roughly uniform.

Germline lookup yields CDR1 MNHEY and CDR2 SMNVEV (reference sequence). There are 14 residues in the CDR3. The trim removed 10 bases at V and 2 bases at J, leaving 11 bases unmatched. It was with 60 Vbeta and 13 Jbeta primers that the PCR ran. Assay: immunoSEQ multiplex PCR; the TCRdb copy retains only in-frame clones and omits some. The data show tens of thousands of clones, about 70% seen once. The rearrangement joins TRBV27 to TRBJ2-7; 7 positions match TRBD2. Sequencing was performed on PBMCs. The clonotype comes from a woman in her twenties or thirties in good health and CMV-seronegative. The chain's CDR3 is CATSRSSGTYEQYF. CDR3 DNA sequence: TGTGCCACCTCTCGGTCTAGCGGAACCTACGAGCAGTACTTC.